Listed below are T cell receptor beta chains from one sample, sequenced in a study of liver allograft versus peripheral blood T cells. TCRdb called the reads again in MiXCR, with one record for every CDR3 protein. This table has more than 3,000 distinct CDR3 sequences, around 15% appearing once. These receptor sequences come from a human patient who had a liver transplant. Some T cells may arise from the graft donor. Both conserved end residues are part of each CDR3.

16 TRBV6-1 CASTGQLVSYNSPLHF
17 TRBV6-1 CASRTGTSGRNSYEQYF
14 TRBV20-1 CSANFQPSSYEQYF
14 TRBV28 CASSWDRAQETQYF
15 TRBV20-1 CSAPLAGGPSYEQYF
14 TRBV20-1 CSAPGTPGNYGYTF
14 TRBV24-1 CATSDPYEPDTQYF
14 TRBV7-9 CASSSETRRYGYTF
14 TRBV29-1 CSVVDPDQGRGAFF
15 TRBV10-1 CAISGAGGSNQPQHF
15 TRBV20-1 CSAPRGGAVGQPQHF
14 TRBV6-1 CASTGLAGDNEQFF
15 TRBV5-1 CASSLEGLGNQPQHF
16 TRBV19 CASSNTLEQGGEKLFF
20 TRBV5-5 CASSLAPGAGGAKGHTEAFF
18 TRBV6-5 CASSSRNLAEERDYEQYF
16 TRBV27 CASSFIGATGDYGYTF
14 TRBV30 CAWQTGSGANVLTF
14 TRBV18 CASSADGGDSPLHF
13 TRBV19 CASRTGGTGELFF
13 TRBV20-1 CSARFYSGHEQYF
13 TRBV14 CASSQEAGSIQYF
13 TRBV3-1 CASSIRGVDTQYF
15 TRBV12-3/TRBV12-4 CASSFGVANTGELFF
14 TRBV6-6 CASSYPGNNQPQHF
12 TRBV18 CASSPRAHEQYF
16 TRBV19 CASSIAGRISNQPQHF